A single sample is the source of the 21 T cell receptor beta chains below, sequenced in a study of CD8+CD57+ T cells in acquired aplastic anemia. The TCR beta profiling, which covered VDJ combination and CDR3 sequence, was carried out using genomic DNA as the template. Each CDR3 protein gets one entry after TCRdb re-called the reads with MiXCR. Of some 280,000 distinct CDR3 sequences in the sample, around three fifths were seen once. The sequenced material came from sorted CD4+, CD8+, or CD8+CD57+ T cells (not recorded which) from PBMCs. The receptor source for this set is a human donor with severe aplastic anemia or a healthy control (not recorded which).

This sequence joins TRBV12-3 or TRBV12-4 and TRBJ1-1, with TRBD1 matching over 7 bases. The CDR3 has 14 amino acids. The V gene end was trimmed by 7 bases and the J gene end by 1 base; junction bases not matched to a gene: 6. CDR3 protein: CASTAGTANTEAFF. In DNA form, the CDR3 reads TGTGCCAGCACCGCGGGGACAGCGAACACTGAAGCTTTCTTT.

The chain joins TRBV6-1 to TRBJ2-5; D gene ambiguous. Trimming cost V 5 bases and J 3 bases, with 10 bases left between them. In germline, CDR1 is MNHNS, CDR2 SASEGT. CDR3 length equals 13 residues. Here the CDR3 reads CASSYADKETQYF. The CDR3 DNA follows: TGTGCCAGCAGTTACGCTGACAAAGAGACCCAGTACTTC.

The sample holds many counts of this clonotype. The chain links TRBV3-1 to TRBJ2-7; 9 nucleotides line up with TRBD1. V shed 4 bases and J 2 bases; nucleotides not matched to a gene: 9. Germline lookup yields CDR1 LGHDT and CDR2 YNNKEL (reference sequence). There are 16 residues in the CDR3. CDR3 DNA: TGTGCCAGCAGCCTCCTAGGGGGACAGGGCCCCTACGAGCAGTACTTC. It translates to CASSLLGGQGPYEQYF.

This clonotype has more than one count but fewer than ten. V and J are TRBV29-1 and TRBJ2-2; 8 positions agree with TRBD1. Germline-derived CDR1 and CDR2 are SQVTM and ANQGSEA. CDR3 length: 15 amino acids. V dropped 3 bases and J dropped 0; count of bases not matched to a gene: 3. The CDR3 loop reads CSVEGTGSNTGELFF. The CDR3 DNA reads TGCAGCGTTGAGGGGACAGGCTCGAACACCGGGGAGCTGTTTTTT.

The J gene is TRBJ2-1, the V gene TRBV14; 8 positions agree with TRBD1. Trimming took 4 bases from V and 12 from J; bases not matched to a gene: 11. CDR1 and CDR2 (germline): SGHDN, FVKESK. There are 14 residues in the CDR3. The CDR3 DNA is TGTGCCAGCAGCCTATACGGACAGGGAAAGAGGCAGTTCTTC. Its protein product is CASSLYGQGKRQFF.

This chain links TRBV12-3 or TRBV12-4 with TRBJ2-5; tentative D call: TRBD1 (5 bases). The CDR3 runs to 15 residues. Trimming cost V 5 bases and J 2 bases, with 15 bases left between them. The CDR3 DNA reads as TGTGCCAGCAGTCCCAATGCAGGGCAGCAAGAGACCCAGTACTTC. It specifies CASSPNAGQQETQYF.

This CDR3 is CASSAGTSGAYEQYF. The CDR3 DNA follows: TGTGCCAGCAGTGCCGGGACTAGCGGTGCCTACGAGCAGTACTTC. The chain employs TRBV2 and TRBJ2-7, with TRBD2 matching over 11 bases. The J segment lost 2 bases and the V segment lost 4 bases, leaving 4 bases of the junction unmatched. The CDR3 has 15 residues. Germline-derived CDR1 and CDR2 are SNHLY and FYNNEI.

The chain uses TRBV20-1 and TRBJ2-3; D gene ambiguous. Looked up from germline, CDR1 is DFQATT and CDR2 is SNEGSKA (reference sequence). V was cut by 4 bases and J by 5 bases, with 10 bases left in between. The CDR3 is 12 residues long. CDR3 loop: CSAIRAQDTQYF. The CDR3 DNA reads TGCAGTGCTATTAGAGCCCAAGATACGCAGTATTTT.

This clonotype appeared a single time. The chain joins TRBV7-9 to TRBJ1-1; D remains unclear. Trimming pared 5 bases from V and 0 bases from J, leaving 10 bases between. This CDR3 comprises 14 residues. Germline CDR1 is SEHNR and CDR2 is FQNEAQ (reference sequence). The CDR3 DNA sequence: TGTGCCAGCAGCGCACAGCAAATGAACACTGAAGCTTTCTTT. Translating gives CASSAQQMNTEAFF.

This chain joins TRBV7-9 and TRBJ2-1, with 11 bases lining up with TRBD2. CDR1 and CDR2 (germline): SEHNR, FQNEAQ (reference sequence). The trim removed 4 bases at V and 0 bases at J, leaving 5 bases unmatched. The CDR3 covers 17 residues. This chain's CDR3 is CASSSPGTSGSYNEQFF. The CDR3 DNA follows: TGTGCCAGCAGCTCCCCAGGGACTAGCGGCTCCTACAATGAGCAGTTCTTC. The complete variable domain, with remaining parts taken from reference TRBV7-9 and TRBJ2-1, reads DTGVSQNPRHKITKRGQNVTFRCDPISEHNRLYWYRQTLGQGPEFLTYFQNEAQLEKSRLLSDRFSAERPKGSFSTLEIQRTEQGDSAMYLCASSSPGTSGSYNEQFFGPGTRLTVL.

The rearrangement joins TRBV5-1 to TRBJ1-5; 9 bases are shared with TRBD1. V lost 4 bases to trimming and J lost 2 bases; unmatched junction nucleotides: 4. There are 15 residues in the CDR3. Germline-derived CDR1 and CDR2 are SGHRS and YFSETQ. As DNA, the CDR3 is TGCGCCAGCAGCGCGAGGACAGGGGGCAATCAGCCCCAGCATTTT. Protein sequence: CASSARTGGNQPQHF.

The rearrangement uses TRBV7-6 and TRBJ2-7, with TRBD1 identical over 9 bases. CDR1 SGHVS and CDR2 FNYEAQ come from the germline V gene. Trimming took 5 bases from V and 4 from J; bases not matched to a gene: 6. The CDR3 sequence is 14 residues long. DNA of the CDR3: TGTGCCAGCAGCCCTACAGGGGGCATTTACGAGCAGTACTTC. Protein product: CASSPTGGIYEQYF.

This chain links TRBV7-2 with TRBJ1-2; 8 nucleotides line up with TRBD1. The germline V gene has CDR1 SGHTA and CDR2 FQGNSA. V shed 6 bases and J 7 bases; nucleotides not matched to a gene: 13. This CDR3 region has 15 residues. This CDR3 reads CASRDYWDRPTGYTF. DNA of the CDR3: TGTGCCAGCAGGGATTACTGGGACAGGCCAACTGGCTACACCTTC.

The chain couples TRBV2 to TRBJ2-7; no firm D call. V shed 7 bases and J shed 3 bases, with 13 bases lying between them. CDR1 and CDR2 from the germline V gene are SNHLY and FYNNEI. CDR3 size: 13 residues. CDR3 residues: CASNPPTGYEQYF. The CDR3 bases are TGTGCCAGCAACCCCCCGACGGGCTACGAGCAGTACTTC.

V is TRBV7-9 and J is TRBJ2-7; no definite D call. The V end lost 0 bases, the J end lost 6 bases, and 9 bases lay between the germline ends. This CDR3 contains 13 residues. Germline CDR1 and CDR2: SEHNR and FQNEAQ (reference sequence). CDR3 amino acids: CASSLAMVSEQYF. For the CDR3, the DNA is TGTGCCAGCAGCTTAGCAATGGTTTCCGAGCAGTACTTC. The full variable domain, in which reference TRBV7-9 and TRBJ2-7 provide the parts outside the CDR3, is DTGVSQNPRHKITKRGQNVTFRCDPISEHNRLYWYRQTLGQGPEFLTYFQNEAQLEKSRLLSDRFSAERPKGSFSTLEIQRTEQGDSAMYLCASSLAMVSEQYFGPGTRLTVT.

The chain carries TRBV7-2 and TRBJ1-2, with no clear D. There are 13 residues in the CDR3. V was cut by 5 bases and J by 8 bases, with 15 bases left in between. The germline gives CDR1 SGHTA, CDR2 FQGNSA. The CDR3 nucleotides read TGTGCCAGCAGCACGATAGCGGGATGGGGCTACACCTTC. This encodes CASSTIAGWGYTF.

In this sample, this clonotype turned up many times. The V and J genes are TRBV7-9 and TRBJ2-7; D ambiguous. Germline loops: CDR1 SEHNR, CDR2 FQNEAQ (reference sequence). V was shortened by 1 base and J by 4 bases, with 5 bases between the two germline ends. There are 12 residues in the CDR3. CDR3: CASSLGQYEQYF. The CDR3 coding sequence is TGTGCCAGCAGCTTAGGGCAATACGAGCAGTACTTC. Complete variable domain (other parts from reference TRBV7-9 and TRBJ2-7): DTGVSQNPRHKITKRGQNVTFRCDPISEHNRLYWYRQTLGQGPEFLTYFQNEAQLEKSRLLSDRFSAERPKGSFSTLEIQRTEQGDSAMYLCASSLGQYEQYFGPGTRLTVT.

The rearrangement uses TRBV20-1 and TRBJ2-3; D assignment may be TRBD1 or TRBD2 (6 bases each). The germline V and J ends were trimmed by 3 bases and 6 bases, with 10 bases remaining between them. Per the germline V gene, CDR1 is DFQATT and CDR2 is SNEGSKA (reference sequence). The length of the CDR3 is 12 residues. The CDR3 nucleotides are TGCAGTGCTAGGGGGGCGGGGGATACGCAGTATTTT. As protein: CSARGAGDTQYF.

This sequence joins TRBV10-3 and TRBJ2-7; 9 positions match TRBD1. Germline-derived CDR1 and CDR2 are ENHRY and SYGVKD. CDR3 size: 15 residues. The V and J ends lost 4 bases and 3 bases, in that order; junction bases with no gene match: 7. In nucleotides, the CDR3 is TGTGCCATCAGTGTGGGGACAGGGCCGATCTACGAGCAGTACGTC. Encoded protein: CAISVGTGPIYEQYV.

This clonotype was counted ten times or more. The V gene is TRBV12-3 or TRBV12-4, the J gene TRBJ2-7; no clear D. There are 13 residues in the CDR3. V was pared by 8 bases and J by 2 bases, with 13 bases between. The CDR3 coding sequence is TGTGCCAGCTTAGCTATTCCGCCCTACGAGCAGTACTTC. It codes for CASLAIPPYEQYF.

There are many counts of this clonotype. J is TRBJ2-7 and V is TRBV4-1, with TRBD2 identical over 8 bases. The CDR3 runs 15 residues. Trimming at V came to 4 bases and at J to 0 bases, leaving 5 bases not matched to a gene. The V gene's germline CDR1 is MGHRA and CDR2 YSYEKL. CDR3 sequence reads: CASSPAGESSYEQYF. CDR3 bases: TGCGCCAGCAGCCCAGCGGGGGAGAGCTCCTACGAGCAGTACTTC.